The 3 T cell receptor beta chains listed next were all sequenced from one sample in a study of blood T cell repertoires in COVID-19. Repertoires were generated with immunoSEQ multiplex PCR, while TCRdb's copy carries only in-frame clones and drops some. Of roughly 120,000 clones listed, about 74% are singletons. The sequencing input was peripheral blood. The receptors here all came from an older man with acute or convalescent COVID-19.

This clone has a single count. The chain links TRBV4-1 to TRBJ2-5; 7 bases agree with TRBD2. The CDR3 totals 18 residues. Germline assignment: CDR1 MGHRA and CDR2 YSYEKL. Trimming cost V 0 bases and J 3 bases; bases outside gene matches: 13. In DNA, the CDR3 is TGCGCCAGCAGCCAAGACCCACTGGGAGGGGAAATCAAAGAGACCCAGTACTTC. Its protein is CASSQDPLGGEIKETQYF.

This chain connects TRBV4-3 to TRBJ2-4; 7 positions agree with TRBD1. Germline V lookup: CDR1 LGHNA, CDR2 YSLEER. This CDR3 is 16 amino acids long. V gave up 1 base and J gave up 3 bases; unmatched junction bases: 6. Written as DNA, the CDR3 is TGCGCCAGCAGCCAAGGGGCGGCAGGGGGCAAAAACATTCAGTACTTC. Translation: CASSQGAAGGKNIQYF.

This chain uses TRBV7-9 with TRBJ1-6; D may be TRBD1 (5 bases). This CDR3 region has 16 residues. Germline V lookup: CDR1 SEHNR, CDR2 FQNEAQ (reference sequence). Trimming shortened V by 6 bases and J by 7 bases, and 19 bases separated the two germline ends. CDR3 in amino acids: CASSLGGTGKNSPLHF. In DNA form, the CDR3 reads TGTGCCAGCAGTCTCGGCGGGACGGGGAAGAATTCACCCCTCCACTTT.